This T cell receptor beta chain was documented in a study of naive and memory T cell subsets. From the second PCR step, alpha and beta chains were amplified apart. This CDR3 spans 16 amino acids. Trimming removed 1 base from V and 2 bases from J; junction bases left unmatched: 4. Germline V gene sequence: CDR1 SNHLY, CDR2 FYNNEI. An equimolar mix of two oligonucleotides served as the beta constant-region primer for TRBC1 and TRBC2. A 12-nucleotide UMI and the SP2 primer were added to the cDNA 3' end by oligonucleotide ligation. TCRdb re-derived calls from the UMI-ligation and nested PCR reads in MiXCR, one entry per CDR3 protein. The table lists 150,000 or so distinct CDR3 sequences, 15% to 20% of them singletons. This clonotype was picked up a small number of times. Its antigen is undetermined. Study-level points and caveats: Gini index rose across naive, CM, EM and EMRA in CD4 and CD8.

J is TRBJ1-5 and V is TRBV2; 8 bases map to TRBD1. This receptor was identified in a human donor in good health. The sample consisted of naive CD4+ T cells from blood. CDR3 in amino acids: CASSEVATGGNQPQHF. CDR3 sequence (DNA): TGTGCCAGCAGTGAAGTAGCGACAGGGGGCAATCAGCCCCAGCATTTT.